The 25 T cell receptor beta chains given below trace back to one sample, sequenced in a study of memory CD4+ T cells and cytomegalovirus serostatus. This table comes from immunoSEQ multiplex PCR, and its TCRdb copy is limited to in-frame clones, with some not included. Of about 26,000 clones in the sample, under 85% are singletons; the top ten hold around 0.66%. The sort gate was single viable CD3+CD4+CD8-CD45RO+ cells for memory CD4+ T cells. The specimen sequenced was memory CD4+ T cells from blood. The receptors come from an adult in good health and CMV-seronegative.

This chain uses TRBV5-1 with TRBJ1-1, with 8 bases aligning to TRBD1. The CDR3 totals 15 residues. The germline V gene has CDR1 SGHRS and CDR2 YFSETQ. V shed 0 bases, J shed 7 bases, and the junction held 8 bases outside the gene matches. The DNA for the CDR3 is TGCGCCAGCAGCTTGGAACCGACAGGGGCCGATGAAGCTTTCTTT. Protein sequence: CASSLEPTGADEAFF.

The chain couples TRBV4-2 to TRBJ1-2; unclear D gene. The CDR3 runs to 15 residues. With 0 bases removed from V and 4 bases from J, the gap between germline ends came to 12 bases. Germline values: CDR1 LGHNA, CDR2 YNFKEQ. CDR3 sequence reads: CASSQDTAISYGYTF. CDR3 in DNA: TGTGCCAGCAGCCAAGATACAGCGATTTCCTATGGCTACACCTTC.

As DNA, the CDR3 is TGTGCTAGTGCGCCAGACCTTAACTATGGCTACACCTTC. The encoded protein is CASAPDLNYGYTF. The chain combines TRBV12-5 with TRBJ1-2; D unclear. The CDR3 length is 13 residues. V shed 7 bases and J shed 1 base, with 10 bases lying between them. Germline CDR1 LGHNT, CDR2 FRNRAP.

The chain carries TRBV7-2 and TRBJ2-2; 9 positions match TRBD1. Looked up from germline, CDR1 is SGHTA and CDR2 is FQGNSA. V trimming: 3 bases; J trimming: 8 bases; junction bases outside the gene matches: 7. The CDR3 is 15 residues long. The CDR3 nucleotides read TGTGCCAGCAGCTTGCATGGGACAGGGATGGGGGAGCTGTTTTTT. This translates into CASSLHGTGMGELFF.

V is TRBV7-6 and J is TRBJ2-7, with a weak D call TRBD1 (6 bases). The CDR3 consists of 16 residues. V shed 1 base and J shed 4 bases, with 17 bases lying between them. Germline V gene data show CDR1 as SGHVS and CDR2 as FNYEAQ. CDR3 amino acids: CASSLGTNSDSYEQYF. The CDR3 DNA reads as TGTGCCAGCAGCTTAGGAACAAACTCGGACAGTTACGAGCAGTACTTC.

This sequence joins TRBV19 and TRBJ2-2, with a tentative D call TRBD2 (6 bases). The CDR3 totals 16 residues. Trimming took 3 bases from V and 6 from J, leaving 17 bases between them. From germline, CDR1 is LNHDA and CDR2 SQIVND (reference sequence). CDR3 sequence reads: CASSMVRGSDAGELFF. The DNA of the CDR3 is TGTGCCAGTAGTATGGTGCGGGGATCAGACGCCGGGGAGCTGTTTTTT.

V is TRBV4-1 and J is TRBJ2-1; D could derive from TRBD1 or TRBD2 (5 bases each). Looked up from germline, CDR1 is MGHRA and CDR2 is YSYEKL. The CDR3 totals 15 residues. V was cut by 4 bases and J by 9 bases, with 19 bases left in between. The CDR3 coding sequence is TGCGCCAGCAGCCTAGGCCGGGACCCGGGTTTTGAGCAGTTCTTC. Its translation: CASSLGRDPGFEQFF.

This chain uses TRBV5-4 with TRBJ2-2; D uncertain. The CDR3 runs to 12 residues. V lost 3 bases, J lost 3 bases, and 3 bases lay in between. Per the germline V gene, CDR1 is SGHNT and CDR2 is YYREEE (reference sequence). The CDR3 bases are TGTGCCAGCAGCTCCGACACCGGGGAGCTGTTTTTT. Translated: CASSSDTGELFF.

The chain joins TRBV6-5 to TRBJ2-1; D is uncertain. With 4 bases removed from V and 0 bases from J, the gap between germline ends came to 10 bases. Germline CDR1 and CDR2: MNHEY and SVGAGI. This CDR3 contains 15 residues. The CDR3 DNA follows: TGTGCCAGCAGTTCCCTGCCGGTCTCCTACAATGAGCAGTTCTTC. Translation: CASSSLPVSYNEQFF.

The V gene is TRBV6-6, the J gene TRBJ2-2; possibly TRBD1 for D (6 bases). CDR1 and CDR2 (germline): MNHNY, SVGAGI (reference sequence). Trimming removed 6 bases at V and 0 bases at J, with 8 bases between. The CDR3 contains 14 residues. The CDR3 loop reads CASRRQANTGELFF. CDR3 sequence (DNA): TGTGCCAGCAGAAGACAGGCGAACACCGGGGAGCTGTTTTTT.

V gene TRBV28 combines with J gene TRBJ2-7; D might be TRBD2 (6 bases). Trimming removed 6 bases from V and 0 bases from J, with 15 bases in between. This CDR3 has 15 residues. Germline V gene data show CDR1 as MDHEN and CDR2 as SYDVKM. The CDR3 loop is CASRLRDGSSYEQYF. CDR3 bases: TGTGCCAGCAGACTCCGGGACGGGAGCTCCTACGAGCAGTACTTC.

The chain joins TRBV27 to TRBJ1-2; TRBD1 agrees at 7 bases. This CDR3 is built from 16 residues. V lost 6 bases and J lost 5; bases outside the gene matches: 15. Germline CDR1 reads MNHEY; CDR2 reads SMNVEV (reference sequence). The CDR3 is CASRSDRVESSYGYTF. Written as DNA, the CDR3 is TGTGCCAGCAGATCCGACAGGGTGGAAAGTAGTTATGGCTACACCTTC.

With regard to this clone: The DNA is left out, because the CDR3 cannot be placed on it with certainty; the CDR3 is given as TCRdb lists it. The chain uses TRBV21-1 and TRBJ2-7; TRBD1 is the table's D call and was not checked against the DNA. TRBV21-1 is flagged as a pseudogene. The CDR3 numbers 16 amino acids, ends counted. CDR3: CASSKNPFGQGNEQYF.

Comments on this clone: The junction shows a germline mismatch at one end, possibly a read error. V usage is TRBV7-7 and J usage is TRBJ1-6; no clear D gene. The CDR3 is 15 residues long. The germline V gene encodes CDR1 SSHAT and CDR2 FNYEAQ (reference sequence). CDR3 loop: CASSLDHGNNSPLHF. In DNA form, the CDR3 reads TGTGCTAGCAGCTTAGATCACGGCAATAATTCACCCCTCCACTTT. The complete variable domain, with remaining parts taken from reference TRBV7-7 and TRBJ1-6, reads GAGVSQSPRYKVTKRGQDVTLRCDPISSHATLYWYQQALGQGPEFLTYFNYEAQPDKSGLPSDRFSAERPEGSISTLTIQRTEQRDSAMYRCASSLDHGNNSPLHFGNGTRLTVT.

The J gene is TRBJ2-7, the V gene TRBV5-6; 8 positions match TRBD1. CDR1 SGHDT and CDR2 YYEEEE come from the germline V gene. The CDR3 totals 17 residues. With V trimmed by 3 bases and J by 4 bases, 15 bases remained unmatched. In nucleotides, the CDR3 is TGTGCCAGCAGCTCCGCTAGTTTAGGGACAGGCCGATACGAGCAGTACTTC. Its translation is CASSSASLGTGRYEQYF.

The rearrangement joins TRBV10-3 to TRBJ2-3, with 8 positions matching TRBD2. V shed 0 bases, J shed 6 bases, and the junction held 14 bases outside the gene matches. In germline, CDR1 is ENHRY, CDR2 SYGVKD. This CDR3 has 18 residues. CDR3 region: CAISESTVAGGAADTQYF. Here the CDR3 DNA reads TGTGCCATCAGTGAGTCGACGGTGGCGGGGGGTGCTGCTGATACGCAGTATTTT.

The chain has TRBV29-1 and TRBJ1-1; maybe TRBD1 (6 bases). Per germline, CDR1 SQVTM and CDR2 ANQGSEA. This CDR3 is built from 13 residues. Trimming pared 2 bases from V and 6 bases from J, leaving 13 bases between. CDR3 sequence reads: CSVEPGQPSEAFF. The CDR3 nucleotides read TGCAGCGTTGAACCGGGACAACCATCTGAAGCTTTCTTT.

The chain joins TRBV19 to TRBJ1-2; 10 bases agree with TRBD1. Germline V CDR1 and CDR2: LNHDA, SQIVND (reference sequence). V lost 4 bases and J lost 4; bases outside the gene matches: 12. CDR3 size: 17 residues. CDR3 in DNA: TGTGCCAGTAGTAGTCCCGGGACAGGGGATCCGGGCTATGGCTACACCTTC. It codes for CASSSPGTGDPGYGYTF.

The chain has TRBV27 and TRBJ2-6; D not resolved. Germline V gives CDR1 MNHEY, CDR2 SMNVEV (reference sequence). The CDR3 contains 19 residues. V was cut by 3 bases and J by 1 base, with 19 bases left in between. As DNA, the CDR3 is TGTGCCAGCAGTTTGAGTATCTATCCTAGAAGGTCTGGGGCCAACGTCCTGACTTTC. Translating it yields CASSLSIYPRRSGANVLTF. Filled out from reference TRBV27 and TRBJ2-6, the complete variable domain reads EAQVTQNPRYLITVTGKKLTVTCSQNMNHEYMSWYRQDPGLGLRQIYYSMNVEVTDKGDVPEGYKVSRKEKRNFPLILESPSPNQTSLYFCASSLSIYPRRSGANVLTFGAGSRLTVL.

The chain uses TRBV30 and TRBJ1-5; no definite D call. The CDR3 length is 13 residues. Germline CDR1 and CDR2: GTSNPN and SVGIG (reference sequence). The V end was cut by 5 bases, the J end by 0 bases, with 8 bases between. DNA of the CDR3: TGTGCCTGGCAGGCATATAGCAATCAGCCCCAGCATTTT. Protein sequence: CAWQAYSNQPQHF. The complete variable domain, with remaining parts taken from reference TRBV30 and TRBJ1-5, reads SQTIHQWPATLVQPVGSPLSLECTVEGTSNPNLYWYRQAAGRGLQLLFYSVGIGQISSEVPQNLSASRPQDRQFILSSKKLLLSDSGFYLCAWQAYSNQPQHFGDGTRLSIL.

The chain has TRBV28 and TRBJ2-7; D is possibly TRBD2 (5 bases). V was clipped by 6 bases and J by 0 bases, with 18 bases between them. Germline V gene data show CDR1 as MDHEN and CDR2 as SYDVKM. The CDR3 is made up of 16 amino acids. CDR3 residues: CASSPSPGSGSYEQYF. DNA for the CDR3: TGTGCCAGCAGCCCTAGTCCGGGGAGCGGCTCCTACGAGCAGTACTTC.

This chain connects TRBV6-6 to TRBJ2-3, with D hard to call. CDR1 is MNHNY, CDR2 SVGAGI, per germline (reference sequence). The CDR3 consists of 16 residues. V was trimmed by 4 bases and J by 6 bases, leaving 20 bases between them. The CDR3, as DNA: TGTGCCAGCAGTTTCGCCAATACTTACTACGGGGATACGCAGTATTTT. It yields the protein CASSFANTYYGDTQYF.

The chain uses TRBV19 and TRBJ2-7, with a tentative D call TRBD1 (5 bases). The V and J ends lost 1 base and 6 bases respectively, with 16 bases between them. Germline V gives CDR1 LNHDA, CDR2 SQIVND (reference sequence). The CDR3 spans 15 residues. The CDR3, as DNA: TGTGCCAGTAGTATAGGAGCAGGGATATTTGCCGAGCAGTACTTC. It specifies CASSIGAGIFAEQYF.

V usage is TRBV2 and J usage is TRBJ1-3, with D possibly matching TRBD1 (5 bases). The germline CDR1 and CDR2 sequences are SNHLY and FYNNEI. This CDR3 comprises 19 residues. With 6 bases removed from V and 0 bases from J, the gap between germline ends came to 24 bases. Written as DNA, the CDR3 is TGTGCCAGCAGCCAGACAGCGCTGGAAGGAAAGTACTCTGGAAACACCATATATTTT. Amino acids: CASSQTALEGKYSGNTIYF.

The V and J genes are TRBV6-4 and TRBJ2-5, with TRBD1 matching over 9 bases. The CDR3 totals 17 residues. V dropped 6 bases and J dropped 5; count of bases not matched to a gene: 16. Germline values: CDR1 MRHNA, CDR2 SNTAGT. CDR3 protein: CASSRPDRDRERETQYF. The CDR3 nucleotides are TGTGCCAGCAGCCGACCCGACCGGGACAGGGAACGGGAGACCCAGTACTTC.